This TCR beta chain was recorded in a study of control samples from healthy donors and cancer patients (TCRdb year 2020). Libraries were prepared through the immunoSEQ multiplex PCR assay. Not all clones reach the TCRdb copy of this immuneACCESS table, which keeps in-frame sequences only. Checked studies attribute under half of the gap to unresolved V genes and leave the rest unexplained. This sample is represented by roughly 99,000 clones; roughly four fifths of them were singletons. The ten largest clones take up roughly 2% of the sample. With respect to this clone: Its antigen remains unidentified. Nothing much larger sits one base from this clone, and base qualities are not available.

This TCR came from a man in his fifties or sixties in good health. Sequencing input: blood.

The CDR3 protein is CASSQFQKDTGELFF. The sequenced DNA: TGCGCCAGCAGCCAATTTCAGAAAGACACCGGGGAGCTGTTTTTT. Recombination joined TRBV4-1 with TRBJ2-2; the D gene is unclear. The CDR3, cysteine through phenylalanine, is 15 amino acids long. The only DNA kept is the CDR3, 45 bases in frame from the first base. The germline V gene provides CDR1 MGHRA and CDR2 YSYEKL. The V end loses 2 bases and the J end loses 3 bases, and a stretch of 10 bases separates them.